The 10 T cell receptor beta chains given below trace back to one sample, sequenced in a study of blood T cell repertoires in COVID-19 (dated by TCRdb to 2018 to 2021). The protocol used for the library was the immunoSEQ multiplex PCR assay. The table was pulled from immuneACCESS by TCRdb, which kept in-frame rearrangements only. Such tables lose some clones; where checked, under half of the loss comes from unresolved V genes, and the rest has no known cause. The sample table contains over 50,000 clones; only one count was recorded for about 81% of them. The ten largest clonotypes hold less than 20% of the sample. Sequenced input: peripheral blood. The receptor set was obtained from a man older than 75 with acute or convalescent COVID-19.

The genes are TRBV29-1 and TRBJ1-2, with D uncertain. CDR1 is SQVTM and CDR2 is ANQGSEA in the germline V gene. Trimming removed 6 bases from V and 1 base from J, with 15 bases in between. The CDR3 has 14 amino acids. The CDR3 region has the DNA TGCAGCGTGCCGACACCCCCGAGTAACTATGGCTACACCTTC. Protein product: CSVPTPPSNYGYTF.

The chain joins TRBV28 to TRBJ2-1; the D gene is possibly TRBD1 (6 bases). The CDR3 runs to 12 residues. Germline V gene sequence: CDR1 MDHEN, CDR2 SYDVKM. The germline V and J ends were trimmed by 3 bases and 15 bases, with 15 bases remaining between them. The CDR3 DNA reads TGTGCCAGCAGTTTTGGGGCCGCAGGGGCGTTCTTC. This codes for CASSFGAAGAFF. Together with reference TRBV28 and TRBJ2-1, the CDR3 gives the full variable domain: DVKVTQSSRYLVKRTGEKVFLECVQDMDHENMFWYRQDPGLGLRLIYFSYDVKMKEKGDIPEGYSVSREKKERFSLILESASTNQTSMYLCASSFGAAGAFFGPGTRLTVL.

Of note for this clone: Other DNA sequences in this specimen translate into the identical CDR3. V usage is TRBV7-2 and J usage is TRBJ2-7, with TRBD2 matching over 10 bases. The CDR3 length is 14 residues. The germline CDR1 and CDR2 sequences are SGHTA and FQGNSA. J was trimmed by 2 bases and V by 4 bases; bases with no gene match: 2. The CDR3 reads CASSSLAGTYEQYF. CDR3 in DNA: TGTGCCAGCAGCTCACTAGCGGGGACCTACGAGCAGTACTTC. Looking up the rest from reference TRBV7-2 and TRBJ2-7 gives the full variable domain: GAGVSQSPSNKVTEKGKDVELRCDPISGHTALYWYRQSLGQGLEFLIYFQGNSAPDKSGLPSDRFSAERTGGSVSTLTIQRTQQEDSAVYLCASSSLAGTYEQYFGPGTRLTVT.

This clone was seen once. This chain uses TRBV5-8 with TRBJ1-6; 10 bases fit TRBD1. CDR3 length: 18 residues. Germline values: CDR1 SGHTS, CDR2 YDEGEE. With 1 base clipped from V and 14 bases from J, the junction kept 18 bases outside the gene matches. The CDR3 spells CASSLSIGDRGPLGALHF. The CDR3 DNA reads as TGTGCCAGCAGCTTGTCCATAGGGGACAGGGGCCCTCTCGGGGCCCTCCACTTT.

The chain is built from TRBV27 and TRBJ1-3, with no clear D. Germline V gene sequence: CDR1 MNHEY, CDR2 SMNVEV (reference sequence). This CDR3 is built from 14 residues. Between the trimmed V and J ends, which lost 2 bases and 1 base, there was a span of 6 bases. CDR3: CASSLRESGNTIYF. The CDR3 DNA is TGTGCCAGCAGTTTAAGGGAGTCTGGAAACACCATATATTTT.

The J gene is TRBJ1-1, the V gene TRBV29-1; D unresolved. CDR1 is SQVTM and CDR2 is ANQGSEA in the germline V gene. Trimming cost V 7 bases and J 1 base, with 13 bases left between them. The CDR3 has 13 amino acids. The DNA of the CDR3 is TGCAGCGCCTCGGAGGGAGGGAACACTGAAGCTTTCTTT. Translation gives CSASEGGNTEAFF.

The chain has TRBV7-9 and TRBJ2-3, with a tentative D call TRBD2 (6 bases). The germline V gene has CDR1 SEHNR and CDR2 FQNEAQ (reference sequence). CDR3 length: 14 amino acids. The ends were cut back, 8 bases at V and 5 bases at J, with 17 bases in the middle. The CDR3 region is CASATSRAKDTQYF. Written as DNA, the CDR3 is TGTGCCAGCGCTACTAGCAGGGCGAAAGATACGCAGTATTTT.

The chain joins TRBV6-1 to TRBJ2-3; 11 bases align to TRBD2. With 0 bases clipped from V and 7 bases from J, the junction kept 15 bases outside the gene matches. Germline V gene sequence: CDR1 MNHNS, CDR2 SASEGT. The CDR3 is 19 residues long. CDR3: CASSEALLAGATKLNTQYF. CDR3 bases: TGTGCCAGCAGTGAAGCGCTACTAGCGGGGGCCACTAAACTGAATACGCAGTATTTT.

This sequence joins TRBV14 and TRBJ1-2, with no clear D. V lost 0 bases, J lost 1 base, and 15 bases lay in between. The CDR3 has 17 residues. CDR1 and CDR2 (germline): SGHDN, FVKESK. The CDR3 DNA follows: TGTGCCAGCAGCCAAGATACAGCCTACGACCGTAACTATGGCTACACCTTC. It codes for CASSQDTAYDRNYGYTF. The full variable domain, completed using reference TRBV14 and TRBJ1-2, is EAGVTQFPSHSVIEKGQTVTLRCDPISGHDNLYWYRRVMGKEIKFLLHFVKESKQDESGMPNNRFLAERTGGTYSTLKVQPAELEDSGVYFCASSQDTAYDRNYGYTFGSGTRLTVV.

The chain combines TRBV7-2 with TRBJ2-3; the D is unclear. The CDR3 covers 12 residues. Germline values: CDR1 SGHTA, CDR2 FQGNSA. Trimming pared 4 bases from V and 5 bases from J, leaving 7 bases between. CDR3 sequence: CASSYQKDTQYF. The CDR3 bases are TGTGCCAGCAGCTACCAGAAAGATACGCAGTATTTT.